The present T cell receptor beta chain was sequenced within a study of blood T cell repertoires in COVID-19. Germline-derived CDR1 and CDR2 are MDHEN and SYDVKM. This CDR3 has 15 amino acids. The V gene lost 6 bases and the J gene lost 7 bases, with 19 bases spanning the gap. Assay: immunoSEQ multiplex PCR; the TCRdb copy retains only in-frame clones and omits some. The table shows approximately 270,000 clones, with approximately 85% occurring only once. The chain uses TRBV28 and TRBJ1-5; D possibly corresponds to TRBD1 (6 bases). The sequence was obtained from a woman in her twenties or thirties who had recovered from COVID-19. Sequenced material: PBMCs or T cells enriched from blood (not recorded which). DNA for the CDR3: TGTGCCAGCAGCCCGACAGGTCTTAATCGGCAGCCCCAGCATTTT. This encodes CASSPTGLNRQPQHF.